Listed below are T cell receptor beta chains from one sample, sequenced in a study of read filtering for tumor transcriptome and immune sequencing. One entry per CDR3 protein, called by TCRdb with MiXCR from the reads. Among about 57,000 distinct CDR3 sequences listed, around a fifth were seen once. Sequencing input: a population of CD138-negative cells sorted from bone marrow. These receptors all come from a donor at least 40 years old with multiple myeloma. Each CDR3 is given with its conserved first and last residue. A D gene is named only where the DNA matches it firmly. A row's size may be missing; if present it is once, few, many or a size class.

CDR3: CAIRGQGTYNEQFF; DNA: TGTGCCATCAGAGGACAGGGGACGTACAATGAGCAGTTCTTC; J: TRBJ2-1; V: TRBV10-3; size: many; D: TRBD1
CDR3: CASSSGQNTGELFF; DNA: TGTGCCAGCAGCTCAGGACAGAACACCGGGGAGCTGTTTTTT; J: TRBJ2-2; V: TRBV12-3/TRBV12-4; size: many; D: .
CDR3: CASSQDRQGGQPQHF; DNA: TGCGCCAGCAGCCAAGATAGGCAGGGAGGACAGCCCCAGCATTTT; J: TRBJ1-5; V: TRBV4-1; size: few; D: .
CDR3: CASRGGLAGGTGELFF; DNA: TGTGCCAGTAGAGGTGGACTAGCGGGGGGAACCGGGGAGCTGTTTTTT; J: TRBJ2-2; V: TRBV19; size: few; D: TRBD2
CDR3: CSAVTSGSPDTQYF; DNA: TGCAGCGCCGTGACTAGCGGGAGTCCAGATACGCAGTATTTT; J: TRBJ2-3; V: TRBV29-1; size: many; D: TRBD2
CDR3: CATSDSYRGRTGELLF; DNA: TGTGCCACCAGTGACTCCTACAGGGGTCGCACCGGGGAGCTGTTATTT; J: TRBJ2-2; V: TRBV24-1; size: .; D: TRBD1
CDR3: CAISDPDLYGYTF; DNA: TGTGCCATCAGTGACCCGGACCTATATGGCTACACCTTC; J: TRBJ1-2; V: TRBV10-3; size: .; D: .
CDR3: CASSSRVGAGNTIYF; DNA: TGTGCCAGCAGTTCCAGGGTGGGGGCTGGAAACACCATATATTTT; J: TRBJ1-3; V: TRBV27; size: .; D: .
CDR3: CSARDSLYEKLFF; DNA: TGCAGCGCCCGGGACTCACTATATGAAAAACTGTTTTTT; J: TRBJ1-4; V: TRBV29-1; size: many; D: .
CDR3: CASNGGPPEAFF; DNA: TGTGCCAGCAATGGTGGGCCACCAGAAGCTTTCTTT; J: TRBJ1-1; V: TRBV6-1; size: many; D: .
CDR3: CASRSRLADSTDTQYF; DNA: TGTGCCAGCAGGAGTCGGCTAGCGGACAGCACAGATACGCAGTATTTT; J: TRBJ2-3; V: TRBV7-9; size: few; D: TRBD2
CDR3: CASSQTQDTQYF; DNA: TGTGCCAGCAGCCAAACCCAAGATACGCAGTATTTT; J: TRBJ2-3; V: TRBV7-6; size: many; D: .
CDR3: CASSLGTIYNEQFF; DNA: TGTGCCAGCAGCTTGGGGACTATTTACAATGAGCAGTTCTTC; J: TRBJ2-1; V: TRBV7-2; size: many; D: TRBD2
CDR3: CASSFTGMDEQYF; DNA: TGTGCCAGTAGCTTCACAGGGATGGACGAGCAGTACTTC; J: TRBJ2-7; V: TRBV19; size: .; D: .
CDR3: CASSRQRQGENYGYTF; DNA: TGTGCCAGCTCACGACAAAGACAGGGGGAGAACTATGGCTACACCTTC; J: TRBJ1-2; V: TRBV18; size: few; D: TRBD1
CDR3: CSALLAGGSAGELFF; DNA: TGCAGTGCCCTTCTGGCGGGGGGTAGCGCCGGGGAGCTGTTTTTT; J: TRBJ2-2; V: TRBV20-1; size: few; D: TRBD2
CDR3: CASSPERTRTDTQYF; DNA: TGCGCCAGCAGCCCCGAGCGGACTCGCACAGATACGCAGTATTTT; J: TRBJ2-3; V: TRBV5-1; size: few; D: .
CDR3: CSARDMGYAEAFF; DNA: TGCAGTGCTAGAGATATGGGGTACGCTGAAGCTTTCTTT; J: TRBJ1-1; V: TRBV20-1; size: many; D: .
CDR3: CASSFISGTEAFF; DNA: TGTGCCAGCAGTTTTATTTCGGGCACTGAAGCTTTCTTT; J: TRBJ1-1; V: TRBV28; size: many; D: .
CDR3: CASRPGQGETQHF; DNA: TGTGCCAGCAGGCCCGGACAGGGGGAGACCCAGCACTTC; J: TRBJ2-5; V: TRBV2; size: .; D: TRBD1
CDR3: CASSFPQRADTQYF; DNA: TGTGCCAGCAGCTTTCCACAGAGGGCAGATACGCAGTATTTT; J: TRBJ2-3; V: TRBV5-6; size: many; D: .
CDR3: CASSHRRGVDNEQFF; DNA: TGTGCCAGCAGCCACCGACGGGGGGTGGACAATGAGCAGTTCTTC; J: TRBJ2-1; V: TRBV11-2; size: few; D: TRBD2
CDR3: CSVVGGTGELFF; DNA: TGCAGCGTTGTAGGAGGGACCGGGGAGCTGTTTTTT; J: TRBJ2-2; V: TRBV29-1; size: many; D: .
CDR3: CASSLRPTNTGELFF; DNA: TGTGCCAGCAGCTTAAGACCAACGAACACCGGGGAGCTGTTTTTT; J: TRBJ2-2; V: TRBV7-3; size: few; D: .
CDR3: CASSLIGRGLAGVEQYF; DNA: TGCGCCAGCAGCTTGATTGGTCGAGGACTAGCGGGAGTGGAGCAGTACTTC; J: TRBJ2-7; V: TRBV5-1; size: many; D: TRBD2
CDR3: CSVDEEWGFTEAFF; DNA: TGCAGCGTTGACGAAGAATGGGGGTTTACTGAAGCTTTCTTT; J: TRBJ1-1; V: TRBV29-1; size: few; D: .
CDR3: CASSQRSRAEAFF; DNA: TGTGCCAGCAGTCAAAGAAGTAGGGCTGAAGCTTTCTTT; J: TRBJ1-1; V: TRBV28; size: many; D: .
CDR3: CASRKGSYEQYF; DNA: TGTGCCAGCAGAAAGGGTTCGTACGAGCAGTACTTC; J: TRBJ2-7; V: TRBV12-3/TRBV12-4; size: .; D: .
CDR3: CSARGQGDTIYF; DNA: TGCAGTGCTAGGGGACAGGGCGACACCATATATTTT; J: TRBJ1-3; V: TRBV20-1; size: .; D: TRBD1
CDR3: CASSLEGQGTEAFF; DNA: TGTGCCAGCAGCTTGGAAGGACAGGGCACTGAAGCTTTCTTT; J: TRBJ1-1; V: TRBV5-5; size: .; D: TRBD1
CDR3: CSARNGARAGAITGELFF; DNA: TGCAGTGCTAGGAACGGTGCCAGGGCGGGGGCGATCACCGGGGAGCTGTTTTTT; J: TRBJ2-2; V: TRBV20-1; size: few; D: .
CDR3: CASSLREGRVHTDTQYF; DNA: TGTGCCAGCAGTTTAAGGGAGGGAAGGGTGCACACAGATACGCAGTATTTT; J: TRBJ2-3; V: TRBV28; size: many; D: TRBD2
CDR3: CACSSPGDSGDTDTQYF; DNA: TGTGCCTGCAGTTCCCCCGGGGACAGCGGGGACACAGATACGCAGTATTTT; J: TRBJ2-3; V: TRBV28; size: .; D: .
CDR3: CASSLDSVADSYNEQFF; DNA: TGTGCCAGCAGCTTGGATTCGGTGGCAGACTCCTACAATGAGCAGTTCTTC; J: TRBJ2-1; V: TRBV5-5; size: medium-sized; D: .
CDR3: CASSARQKWEETQYF; DNA: TGTGCCAGTAGTGCCCGACAGAAATGGGAAGAGACCCAGTACTTC; J: TRBJ2-5; V: TRBV19; size: .; D: .
CDR3: CASSLPDGGGQPQHF; DNA: TGTGCCAGCAGTTTACCGGACGGGGGGGGCCAGCCCCAGCATTTT; J: TRBJ1-5; V: TRBV28; size: .; D: .
CDR3: CASSARLAGGPEEFF; DNA: TGTGCCAGCAGTGCCCGACTAGCGGGAGGGCCGGAGGAGTTCTTC; J: TRBJ2-1; V: TRBV25-1; size: many; D: TRBD2
CDR3: CNAYFVPGQGAPGTDTQYF; DNA: TGCAACGCCTACTTTGTTCCGGGACAGGGTGCTCCTGGCACAGATACGCAGTATTTT; J: TRBJ2-3; V: TRBV29-1; size: .; D: TRBD1
CDR3: CSASGTPQETQYF; DNA: TGCAGTGCTTCCGGGACTCCCCAAGAGACCCAGTACTTC; J: TRBJ2-5; V: TRBV20-1; size: .; D: .
CDR3: CASSQPGRTFDEQYF; DNA: TGTGCCAGCAGCCAACCCGGACGGACTTTTGACGAGCAGTACTTC; J: TRBJ2-7; V: TRBV6-2/TRBV6-3; size: few; D: .
CDR3: CASSLSETYGYTF; DNA: TGTGCCAGCAGCTTGTCAGAAACTTATGGCTACACCTTC; J: TRBJ1-2; V: TRBV5-5; size: many; D: .
CDR3: CASIIDWTATRVTGELFF; DNA: TGTGCCAGCATCATAGACTGGACCGCTACCCGTGTCACCGGGGAGCTGTTTTTT; J: TRBJ2-2; V: TRBV12-3/TRBV12-4; size: few; D: .
CDR3: CASRPRRDFEETQYF; DNA: TGTGCCAGCAGACCTCGCCGGGACTTCGAAGAGACCCAGTACTTC; J: TRBJ2-5; V: TRBV6-2/TRBV6-3; size: many; D: .
CDR3: CASSYGFDEQYF; DNA: TGTGCCAGCAGTTATGGGTTTGACGAGCAGTACTTC; J: TRBJ2-7; V: TRBV5-4; size: medium-sized; D: .
CDR3: CASSVQGVVNTEAFF; DNA: TGTGCCAGCAGTGTTCAGGGGGTCGTAAACACTGAAGCTTTCTTT; J: TRBJ1-1; V: TRBV6-5; size: few; D: TRBD1
CDR3: CASAPYETTDTQYF; DNA: TGTGCCAGCGCCCCGTATGAGACCACAGATACGCAGTATTTT; J: TRBJ2-3; V: TRBV11-3; size: many; D: .
CDR3: CSALGLAGAREQFF; DNA: TGCAGCGCCCTGGGACTAGCGGGAGCAAGGGAGCAGTTCTTC; J: TRBJ2-1; V: TRBV29-1; size: many; D: TRBD2
CDR3: CSASGTGPETQYF; DNA: TGCAGTGCTAGTGGGACAGGGCCGGAGACCCAGTACTTC; J: TRBJ2-5; V: TRBV20-1; size: few; D: TRBD1
CDR3: CASSHPRRLTSGNADTQYF; DNA: TGTGCCAGCAGTCACCCAAGGCGGCTGACTAGCGGGAACGCAGATACGCAGTATTTT; J: TRBJ2-3; V: TRBV2; size: many; D: TRBD2
CDR3: CASSGGELRNEQFF; DNA: TGTGCCAGTTCAGGGGGTGAATTGCGCAATGAGCAGTTCTTC; J: TRBJ2-1; V: TRBV7-9; size: .; D: TRBD1
CDR3: CASSSLGSSSGAAWSYNEQFF; DNA: TGTGCCAGCAGCTCACTCGGGAGCTCTAGCGGGGCCGCGTGGAGCTACAATGAGCAGTTCTTC; J: TRBJ2-1; V: TRBV11-3; size: many; D: TRBD2
CDR3: CASSLVGRAYEQYF; DNA: TGTGCCAGCAGCTTAGTGGGCAGAGCCTACGAGCAGTACTTC; J: TRBJ2-7; V: TRBV7-9; size: many; D: .
CDR3: CASSKGGRGTNEKLFF; DNA: TGCGCCAGCAGCAAAGGGGGGCGGGGGACTAATGAAAAACTGTTTTTT; J: TRBJ1-4; V: TRBV5-1; size: many; D: .
CDR3: CSVQRRGTYNEQFF; DNA: TGCAGCGTGCAACGGCGGGGAACTTACAATGAGCAGTTCTTC; J: TRBJ2-1; V: TRBV29-1; size: many; D: .
CDR3: CASSVRGQGFTEAFF; DNA: TGTGCCAGCAGCGTGAGGGGACAGGGTTTCACTGAAGCTTTCTTT; J: TRBJ1-1; V: TRBV9; size: many; D: TRBD1
CDR3: CASSLKGREDTGELFF; DNA: TGTGCCAGCAGCTTAAAAGGACGGGAGGATACCGGGGAGCTGTTTTTT; J: TRBJ2-2; V: TRBV7-2; size: many; D: TRBD2
CDR3: CSARKSEGGTNNEQFF; DNA: TGCAGTGCTAGAAAGTCTGAGGGCGGGACGAACAATGAGCAGTTCTTC; J: TRBJ2-1; V: TRBV20-1; size: many; D: .
CDR3: CASPRGDTEAFF; DNA: TGTGCCAGCCCCCGGGGCGACACTGAAGCTTTCTTT; J: TRBJ1-1; V: TRBV6-5; size: few; D: .
CDR3: CSARVMRGGPYNEQFF; DNA: TGCAGTGCTAGGGTCATGCGGGGGGGCCCCTACAATGAGCAGTTCTTC; J: TRBJ2-1; V: TRBV20-1; size: many; D: TRBD2